This TCR beta chain was identified in a study of blood T cell repertoires in COVID-19. Between the trimmed V and J ends, which lost 5 bases and 0 bases, there was a span of 7 bases. This CDR3 region has 13 residues. From germline, CDR1 is MNHEY and CDR2 SMNVEV (reference sequence). Sequenced by immunoSEQ multiplex PCR; TCRdb stores in-frame clones only, minus some. The table includes approximately 210,000 clones, 70% to 90% detected once. The sample was peripheral blood. This chain connects TRBV27 to TRBJ1-1; a weak D match, TRBD1 (5 bases). The TCR was taken from a woman aged 40 to 50 who had recovered from COVID-19. CDR3 nucleotide sequence: TGTGCCAGCAGTCAGACAGTGAACACTGAAGCTTTCTTT. Protein: CASSQTVNTEAFF.